The 5 T cell receptor beta chains presented below share a single source sample, sequenced in a study of sequential checkpoint blockade in melanoma. Generated by immunoSEQ multiplex PCR, the TCRdb table keeps only in-frame clones and is missing some. The top ten hold 25% to 35% of the sample, which has approximately 23,000 clones, 80% seen once. The treatment was: randomized to nivolumab then ipilimumab (arm A) or the reverse (arm B). Material: CD8+ T cells sorted from blood (inferred from file names), obtained from a patient given nivolumab and ipilimumab in sequence. All receptors derive from a human donor with melanoma.

The chain employs TRBV5-1 and TRBJ2-3; 7 nucleotides match TRBD2. The CDR3 length is 16 residues. Unmatched junction bases numbered 13, after V lost 3 bases and J lost 6 bases. From germline, CDR1 is SGHRS and CDR2 YFSETQ. Written as DNA, the CDR3 is TGCGCCAGCAGCTCCGAGGTTGGCGGGGGATTGGATACGCAGTATTTT. Translation gives CASSSEVGGGLDTQYF.

V is TRBV7-8 and J is TRBJ2-7; TRBD2 matches at 8 bases. The CDR3 runs to 14 residues. V lost 7 bases to trimming and J lost 7 bases; unmatched junction nucleotides: 12. Germline loops: CDR1 SGHVS, CDR2 FQNEAQ. The CDR3 DNA is TGTGCCAGCAATGGGTCGGGAGGGCGACGGGAGCAGTACTTC. It is translated as CASNGSGGRREQYF.

This clone was counted only a few times. The chain carries TRBV7-9 and TRBJ2-5; D is undetermined. Trimming took 8 bases from V and 4 from J, leaving 5 bases between them. This CDR3 contains 10 residues. Per the germline V gene, CDR1 is SEHNR and CDR2 is FQNEAQ (reference sequence). For the CDR3, the DNA is TGTGCCAGCGCTACAGAGACCCAGTACTTC. Encoded protein: CASATETQYF.

The chain uses TRBV10-3 and TRBJ2-5, with TRBD1 matching 10 bases. The J segment lost 4 bases and the V segment lost 6 bases, leaving 2 bases of the junction unmatched. Germline V gene lookup returns CDR1 ENHRY and CDR2 SYGVKD. CDR3 size: 13 residues. CDR3 DNA sequence: TGTGCCATCAGCGACAGGGGGCTAGAGACCCAGTACTTC. Translating it yields CAISDRGLETQYF.

The V gene is TRBV15, the J gene TRBJ1-6; tentative D call: TRBD1 (5 bases). The V end was cut by 7 bases, the J end by 6 bases, with 16 bases between. The germline CDR1 and CDR2 sequences are LNHNV and YYDKDF (reference sequence). The CDR3 length is 15 residues. The CDR3 loop reads CATNARTPTNSPLHF. DNA for the CDR3: TGTGCCACCAACGCGAGGACACCGACTAATTCACCCCTCCACTTT.